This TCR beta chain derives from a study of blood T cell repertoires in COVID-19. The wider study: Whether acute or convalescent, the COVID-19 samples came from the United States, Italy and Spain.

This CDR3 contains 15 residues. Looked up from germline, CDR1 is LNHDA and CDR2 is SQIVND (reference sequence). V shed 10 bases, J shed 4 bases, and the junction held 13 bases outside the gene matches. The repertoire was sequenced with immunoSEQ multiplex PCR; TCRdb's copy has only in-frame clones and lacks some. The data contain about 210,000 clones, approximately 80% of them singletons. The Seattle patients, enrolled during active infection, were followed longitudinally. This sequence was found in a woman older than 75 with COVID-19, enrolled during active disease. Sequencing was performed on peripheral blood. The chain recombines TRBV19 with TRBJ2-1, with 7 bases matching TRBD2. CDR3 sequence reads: CATQQKRGGYNEQFF. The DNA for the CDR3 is TGTGCCACCCAACAAAAACGCGGGGGATACAATGAGCAGTTCTTC.